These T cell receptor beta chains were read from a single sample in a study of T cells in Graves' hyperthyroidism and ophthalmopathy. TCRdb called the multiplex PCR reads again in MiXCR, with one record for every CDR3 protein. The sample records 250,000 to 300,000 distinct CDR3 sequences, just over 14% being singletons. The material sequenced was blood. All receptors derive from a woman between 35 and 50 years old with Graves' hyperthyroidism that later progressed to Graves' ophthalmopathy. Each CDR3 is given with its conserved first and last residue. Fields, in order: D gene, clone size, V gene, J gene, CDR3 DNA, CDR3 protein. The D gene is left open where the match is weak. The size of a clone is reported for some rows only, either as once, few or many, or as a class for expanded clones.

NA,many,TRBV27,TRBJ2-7,TGTGCCAGCAGCCGAAACCGGGAGCGCCCTTCTTCCTACGAGCAGTACTTC,CASSRNRERPSSYEQYF
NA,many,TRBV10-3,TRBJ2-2,TGTGCCATCAGGAGGGTCTCAGGAGGGGCCGGGGAGCTGTTTTTT,CAIRRVSGGAGELFF
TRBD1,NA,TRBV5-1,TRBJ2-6,TGCGCCAGCAGCCAAGGGACAGGATCAGGGGCCAACGTCCTGACTTTC,CASSQGTGSGANVLTF
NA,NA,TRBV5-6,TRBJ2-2,TGTGCCAGCAGCGCCATGGGGGCGGGAGTGTTCGCCGGGGAGCTGTTTTTT,CASSAMGAGVFAGELFF
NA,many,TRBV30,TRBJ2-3,TGTGCCTGGAGTGCAAACACAGATACGCAGTATTTT,CAWSANTDTQYF
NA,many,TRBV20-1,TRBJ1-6,TGCAGTGCTAGAGATGCGGGGGTGGATTCACCCCTCCACTTT,CSARDAGVDSPLHF
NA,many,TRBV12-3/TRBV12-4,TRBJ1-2,TGTGCCAGCAGTTCCCAACCTACAGGGAACGCTAACTATGGCTACACCTTC,CASSSQPTGNANYGYTF
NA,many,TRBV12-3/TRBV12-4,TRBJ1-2,TGTGCCAGCAGTTTTGGTAAAAGGGGCCGATATGGCTACACCTTC,CASSFGKRGRYGYTF
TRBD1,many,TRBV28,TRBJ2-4,TGTGCCAGCACACCACAGGACAGGGACATTCAGTACTTC,CASTPQDRDIQYF
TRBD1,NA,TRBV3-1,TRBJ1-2,TGTGCCAGCAGCCATCGGGGGACAGGGTACTATGGCTACACCTTC,CASSHRGTGYYGYTF
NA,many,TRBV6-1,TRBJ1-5,TGTGCCAGCAGTGACCCCAGGGGTCGAGGAAAGCCCCAGCATTTT,CASSDPRGRGKPQHF
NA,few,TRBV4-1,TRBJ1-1,TGCGCCAGCAGCCACCCCAGGACGCTCACTCACCCCAACACTGAAGCTTTCTTT,CASSHPRTLTHPNTEAFF
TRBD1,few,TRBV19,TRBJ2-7,TGTGCCAGTAGTATTACAGGGGGCGAGCAGTACTTC,CASSITGGEQYF
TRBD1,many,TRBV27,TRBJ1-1,TGTGCCAGCAACTTTAGACAGGGGCCTAACACTGAAGCTTTCTTT,CASNFRQGPNTEAFF
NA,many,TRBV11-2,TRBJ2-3,TGTGCCAGCAGCTTGTATCGGGGTTCAGATACGCAGTATTTT,CASSLYRGSDTQYF
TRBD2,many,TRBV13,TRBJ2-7,TGTGCCAGCAGCCCCGACAAGACCGGGACTAGCGGTTCAAGATGGTACGAGCAGTACTTC,CASSPDKTGTSGSRWYEQYF
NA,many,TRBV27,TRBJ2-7,TGTGCCAGCAGTTTAAGGGGCCCAGGGCACTACGAGCAGTACTTC,CASSLRGPGHYEQYF
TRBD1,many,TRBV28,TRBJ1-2,TGTGCCAGCAGTCCTCAGGGGGCTCACTATGGCTACACCTTC,CASSPQGAHYGYTF
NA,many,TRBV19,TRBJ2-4,TGTGCCAGTAGTATTCGCCTCGAGAACATTCAGTACTTC,CASSIRLENIQYF